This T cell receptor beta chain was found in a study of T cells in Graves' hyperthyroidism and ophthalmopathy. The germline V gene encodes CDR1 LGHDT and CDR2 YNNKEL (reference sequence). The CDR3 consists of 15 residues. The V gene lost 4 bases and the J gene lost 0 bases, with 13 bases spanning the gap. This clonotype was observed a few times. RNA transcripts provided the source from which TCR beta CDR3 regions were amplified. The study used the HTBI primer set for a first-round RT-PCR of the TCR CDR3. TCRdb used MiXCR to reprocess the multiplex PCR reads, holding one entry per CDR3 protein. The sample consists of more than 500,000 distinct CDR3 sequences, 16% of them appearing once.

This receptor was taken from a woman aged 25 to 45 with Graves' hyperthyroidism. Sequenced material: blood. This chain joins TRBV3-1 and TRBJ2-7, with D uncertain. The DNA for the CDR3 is TGTGCCAGCAGCCCCCGGGCAGTCAGCTCCTACGAGCAGTACTTC. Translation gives CASSPRAVSSYEQYF.